The 27 T cell receptor beta chains listed next were all sequenced from one sample in a study of cytomegalovirus exposure and HLA in healthy donors. The PCR used 60 Vbeta and 13 Jbeta primers. Only in-frame clones appear in the TCRdb table, and some are missing; sequencing was by immunoSEQ multiplex PCR. The table includes approximately 120,000 clones, 76% detected once. Sequenced sample: PBMCs. The origin of the receptors is a woman between 45 and 60 years old in good health and CMV-seropositive.

The chain recombines TRBV18 with TRBJ1-2; D gene unclear. Germline CDR1 reads KGHSH; CDR2 reads LQKENI. The CDR3 is 13 residues long. V was clipped by 5 bases and J by 2 bases, with 9 bases between them. The CDR3: CASSSDTNYGYTF. As DNA, the CDR3 is TGTGCCAGCTCATCAGACACGAACTATGGCTACACCTTC.

The chain joins TRBV7-2 to TRBJ2-7; 10 bases line up with TRBD1. V shed 5 bases, J shed 6 bases, and the junction held 4 bases outside the gene matches. Germline V gene data show CDR1 as SGHTA and CDR2 as FQGNSA. The CDR3 has 13 residues. Here the CDR3 reads CASSPDRGREQYF. The CDR3 DNA sequence: TGTGCCAGCAGCCCTGACAGGGGGCGCGAGCAGTACTTC.

This rearrangement joins TRBV19 to TRBJ2-1; TRBD2 might be the D (6 bases). The CDR3 contains 12 residues. Trimming shortened V by 3 bases and J by 9 bases, and 9 bases separated the two germline ends. The germline V gene encodes CDR1 LNHDA and CDR2 SQIVND (reference sequence). The CDR3 loop is CASSILGGEQFF. The CDR3 DNA reads as TGTGCCAGTAGTATCCTGGGAGGTGAGCAGTTCTTC.

The genes are TRBV5-5 and TRBJ2-5, with TRBD1 matching 10 bases. The CDR3 loop spans 18 amino acids. CDR1 and CDR2 (germline): SGHKS, YYEKEE (reference sequence). V was clipped by 4 bases and J by 2 bases; unmatched bases: 14. In DNA, the CDR3 is TGTGCCAGCAGCGAGGGGACAGGGGCCTACACCTCACAAGAGACCCAGTACTTC. This encodes CASSEGTGAYTSQETQYF. The whole variable domain, remainder taken from reference TRBV5-5 and TRBJ2-5, is DAGVTQSPTHLIKTRGQQVTLRCSPISGHKSVSWYQQVLGQGPQFIFQYYEKEERGRGNFPDRFSARQFPNYSSELNVNALLLGDSALYLCASSEGTGAYTSQETQYFGPGTRLLVL.

The rearrangement joins TRBV9 to TRBJ2-7; tentatively, D is TRBD2 (6 bases). Germline CDR1 and CDR2: SGDLS and YYNGEE. The CDR3 covers 11 residues. Between the trimmed V and J ends, which lost 4 bases and 9 bases, there was a span of 11 bases. The CDR3 protein is CASSPGGAQYF. DNA for the CDR3: TGTGCCAGCAGCCCTGGCGGGGCGCAGTACTTC.

This clone was seen a handful of times. The chain links TRBV27 to TRBJ2-3, with 8 nucleotides matching TRBD2. Unmatched junction bases numbered 4, after V lost 5 bases and J lost 3 bases. CDR1 and CDR2 (germline): MNHEY, SMNVEV (reference sequence). The CDR3 contains 14 residues. CDR3 coding DNA: TGTGCCAGCAGTCCCCGACTAGCGACAGATACGCAGTATTTT. Translated, it gives CASSPRLATDTQYF.

This chain connects TRBV5-1 to TRBJ1-2; 8 bases are a match to TRBD1. CDR3 size: 15 residues. The germline V gene encodes CDR1 SGHRS and CDR2 YFSETQ. V lost 3 bases, J lost 3 bases, and 7 bases stayed unmatched. In DNA form, the CDR3 reads TGCGCCAGCAGCTCCCGCCAGGGACAGGACTATGGCTACACCTTC. Amino acid sequence: CASSSRQGQDYGYTF.

The genes are TRBV5-6 and TRBJ2-7, with D possibly TRBD1 on 6 matching bases. Trimming removed 4 bases from V and 7 bases from J, with 18 bases in between. The CDR3 runs 14 residues. The V gene's germline CDR1 is SGHDT and CDR2 YYEEEE. Written as DNA, the CDR3 is TGTGCCAGCAGCACGCGATGGGGGCAGGGGGAGCAGTACTTC. As protein: CASSTRWGQGEQYF.

This rearrangement joins TRBV5-5 to TRBJ2-7; D might be TRBD2 (6 bases). V was shortened by 10 bases and J by 6 bases, with 20 bases between the two germline ends. Germline V gene data show CDR1 as SGHKS and CDR2 as YYEKEE (reference sequence). The length of the CDR3 is 13 residues. CDR3 bases: TGTGCCTCCCGGGACTCAACGTTCCGCGAGCAGTACTTC. Protein: CASRDSTFREQYF.

The rearrangement joins TRBV29-1 to TRBJ2-1, with a weak D call TRBD2 (7 bases). The CDR3 has 15 amino acids. V lost 5 bases, J lost 4 bases, and 18 bases lay in between. Germline-derived CDR1 and CDR2 are SQVTM and ANQGSEA. The CDR3 region has the DNA TGCAGCGTTCCCCAAGGGGGGGACTCTTACAATGAGCAGTTCTTC. Translated, it gives CSVPQGGDSYNEQFF.

This clone has more than one count but fewer than ten. V usage is TRBV7-2 and J usage is TRBJ2-1; no reliable D call. CDR1 is SGHTA and CDR2 is FQGNSA in the germline V gene. This CDR3 has 13 amino acids. The germline V and J ends were trimmed by 5 bases and 0 bases, with 5 bases remaining between them. The CDR3 DNA reads as TGTGCCAGCAGCCTGAGCTCCTACAATGAGCAGTTCTTC. It yields the protein CASSLSSYNEQFF.

This sequence joins TRBV7-9 and TRBJ1-1, with TRBD1 as a possible D gene (5 bases). The germline V gene encodes CDR1 SEHNR and CDR2 FQNEAQ (reference sequence). The germline V and J ends were trimmed by 5 bases and 5 bases, with 18 bases remaining between them. The CDR3 extends over 15 amino acids. Written as DNA, the CDR3 is TGTGCCAGCAGCCACTTCGGGACTAGCAGAACTGAAGCTTTCTTT. Translated, it gives CASSHFGTSRTEAFF.

The chain is built from TRBV5-1 and TRBJ1-2; 8 positions agree with TRBD1. V was clipped by 4 bases and J by 6 bases; unmatched bases: 5. CDR3 length: 13 residues. CDR1 and CDR2 (germline): SGHRS, YFSETQ. CDR3 in amino acids: CASSAPGGHGYTF. Here the CDR3 DNA reads TGCGCCAGCAGCGCCCCAGGGGGCCATGGCTACACCTTC.

The chain has TRBV11-2 and TRBJ2-3, with 10 bases fitting TRBD1. Looked up from germline, CDR1 is SGHAT and CDR2 is FQNNGV. The CDR3 has 18 amino acids. Germline trimming cut 3 bases from V and 0 bases from J; bases unmatched to any gene: 9. The DNA of the CDR3 is TGTGCCAGCAGCTTCCGGGACAGGGGCCTTCCTAGCACAGATACGCAGTATTTT. This sequence encodes CASSFRDRGLPSTDTQYF.

The CDR3 reads CASSTQNRGEGFF. The CDR3 coding sequence is TGTGCCAGTAGTACCCAAAACAGGGGCGAAGGATTCTTT. The chain couples TRBV19 to TRBJ1-1; 7 nucleotides line up with TRBD1. With V trimmed by 4 bases and J by 14 bases, 13 bases remained unmatched. This CDR3 region has 13 residues. CDR1 is LNHDA and CDR2 is SQIVND in the germline V gene (reference sequence).

This clone was detected only once. The rearrangement links TRBV7-2 to TRBJ2-7; 11 bases match TRBD2. Per the germline V gene, CDR1 is SGHTA and CDR2 is FQGNSA. This CDR3 has 16 amino acids. V trimming: 5 bases; J trimming: 4 bases; junction bases outside the gene matches: 10. The CDR3 region is CASSSSSGGAVYEQYF. CDR3 nucleotide sequence: TGTGCCAGCAGCAGCAGTAGCGGGGGGGCGGTTTACGAGCAGTACTTC.

V is TRBV7-9 and J is TRBJ2-1, with D perhaps matching TRBD1 (7 bases). Trimming took off 2 bases at V and 6 bases at J, with 14 bases between the two ends. CDR1 is SEHNR and CDR2 is FQNEAQ in the germline V gene (reference sequence). The CDR3 runs to 15 residues. The CDR3 nucleotides read TGTGCCAGCAGCTTATCAGGGGGAGGTGTCAATGAGCAGTTCTTC. Amino acids: CASSLSGGGVNEQFF.

This clone was detected a few times. The V and J genes are TRBV6-1 and TRBJ2-1; D perhaps matches TRBD1 (6 bases). Germline CDR1 is MNHNS and CDR2 is SASEGT. The V gene lost 6 bases and the J gene lost 7 bases, with 16 bases spanning the gap. This CDR3 contains 14 residues. The CDR3: CASRLGRGGNEQFF. CDR3 in DNA: TGTGCCAGCAGGCTGGGGAGAGGGGGTAATGAGCAGTTCTTC.

This clone was counted a few times. The V gene is TRBV7-3, the J gene TRBJ1-4; 8 nucleotides match TRBD1. V shed 5 bases and J 5 bases; nucleotides not matched to a gene: 4. The CDR3 is made up of 14 amino acids. Germline V gives CDR1 SGHTA, CDR2 FQGTGA. The CDR3 region has the DNA TGTGCCAGCAGCCCTGACAGGGGAAATGAAAAACTGTTTTTT. Encoded protein: CASSPDRGNEKLFF. Looking up the rest from reference TRBV7-3 and TRBJ1-4 gives the full variable domain: GAGVSQTPSNKVTEKGKYVELRCDPISGHTALYWYRQSLGQGPEFLIYFQGTGAADDSGLPNDRFFAVRPEGSVSTLKIQRTERGDSAVYLCASSPDRGNEKLFFGSGTQLSVL.

The V call is TRBV5-6, the J call TRBJ1-2; D perhaps matches TRBD1 (5 bases). The CDR3 contains 13 residues. CDR1 and CDR2 from the germline V gene are SGHDT and YYEEEE. The V and J ends lost 4 bases and 7 bases respectively, with 14 bases between them. The CDR3 DNA is TGTGCCAGCAGCCCAGGGCAGTACAGTGGCTACACCTTC. It is translated as CASSPGQYSGYTF.

This clone was recorded a few times. The CDR3 bases are TGCGCCAGCAGCCACTCCAAGGAGGGACAGGTGCAGTACTTC. This gives the protein CASSHSKEGQVQYF. The gene calls are TRBV4-1 and TRBJ2-7, with TRBD1 matching over 8 bases. The CDR3 is made up of 14 amino acids. Trimming took 3 bases from V and 9 from J; bases not matched to a gene: 10. The germline V gene encodes CDR1 MGHRA and CDR2 YSYEKL.

This chain joins TRBV15 and TRBJ2-4; 11 bases map to TRBD2. The CDR3 loop spans 15 amino acids. Germline CDR1 is LNHNV and CDR2 is YYDKDF (reference sequence). Germline trimming cut 9 bases from V and 12 bases from J; bases unmatched to any gene: 16. CDR3 sequence: CATRELAGDGDSQYF. The CDR3 nucleotides read TGTGCCACGAGGGAACTAGCGGGAGACGGAGACAGTCAGTACTTC. The variable domain in full, with the rest retrieved from reference TRBV15 and TRBJ2-4, is DAMVIQNPRYQVTQFGKPVTLSCSQTLNHNVMYWYQQKSSQAPKLLFHYYDKDFNNEADTPDNFQSRRPNTSFCFLDIRSPGLGDTAMYLCATRELAGDGDSQYFGAGTRLSVL.

The V and J genes are TRBV19 and TRBJ1-5; D ambiguous. Germline loops: CDR1 LNHDA, CDR2 SQIVND (reference sequence). CDR3 length: 18 amino acids. V was shortened by 0 bases and J by 0 bases, with 15 bases between the two germline ends. CDR3 region: CASSIDVHGVFSNQPQHF. Written as DNA, the CDR3 is TGTGCCAGTAGTATAGATGTACACGGAGTGTTTAGCAATCAGCCCCAGCATTTT.

The rearrangement joins TRBV7-2 to TRBJ1-5; TRBD1 matches at 7 bases. After removal of 1 base from V and 5 bases from J, the junction contained 5 bases not matched to a gene. This CDR3 has 15 residues. Germline CDR1 reads SGHTA; CDR2 reads FQGNSA. The CDR3, as DNA: TGTGCCAGCAGCTTAGACGGCAGGGGGTATCAGCCCCAGCATTTT. Translating it yields CASSLDGRGYQPQHF.

This chain connects TRBV6-5 to TRBJ1-4, with a weak D call TRBD1 (6 bases). The CDR3 loop spans 16 amino acids. Germline values: CDR1 MNHEY, CDR2 SVGAGI. With 4 bases removed from V and 8 bases from J, the gap between germline ends came to 20 bases. As DNA, the CDR3 is TGTGCCAGCAGTTCCTTCAGACAGGCGGCATACGAAAAACTGTTTTTT. It encodes CASSSFRQAAYEKLFF.

V gene TRBV18 combines with J gene TRBJ2-7, with 11 bases that match TRBD2. Trimming at V came to 2 bases and at J to 3 bases, leaving 3 bases not matched to a gene. The CDR3 totals 15 residues. Germline assignment: CDR1 KGHSH and CDR2 LQKENI. As DNA, the CDR3 is TGTGCCAGCTCACCATTAGCGGGGGGGGACTACGAGCAGTACTTC. It translates to CASSPLAGGDYEQYF.

The chain has TRBV6-6 and TRBJ2-3; perhaps TRBD1 as D (6 bases). The CDR3 sequence is 13 residues long. Germline CDR1 MNHNY, CDR2 SVGAGI (reference sequence). Deletions cut 6 bases from V and 2 bases from J, with 9 bases between. CDR3 nucleotides: TGTGCCAGCAGCCACAGGGCCACAGATACGCAGTATTTT. This sequence encodes CASSHRATDTQYF.